Shown below are 29 T cell receptor beta chains from a single sample sequenced in a study of identical twins. TCRdb reprocessed the 5' RACE reads via MiXCR and lists one record per CDR3 protein. The repertoire has roughly 1,500,000 distinct CDR3 sequences, about 32% of them found once; the top ten carry 0.25% to 0.3%. The specimen was cord blood. The receptors come from a newborn girl in good health.

This clonotype was observed a few times. The chain couples TRBV3-1 to TRBJ2-5, with 14 nucleotides matching TRBD2. The V segment lost 1 base and the J segment 11 bases; nucleotides outside the gene matches: 9. The CDR3 loop spans 16 amino acids. Germline CDR1 reads LGHDT; CDR2 reads YNNKEL (reference sequence). For the CDR3, the DNA is TGTGCCAGCAGCCAAGTGGGACTAGCGGGAGTCAATGAGCAGTACTTC. This codes for CASSQVGLAGVNEQYF.

The chain couples TRBV11-2 to TRBJ1-1; 12 nucleotides agree with TRBD1. With V trimmed by 5 bases and J by 6 bases, 7 bases remained unmatched. This CDR3 region has 15 residues. Germline V gene sequence: CDR1 SGHAT, CDR2 FQNNGV. The CDR3 is CASSPWDRGPSEAFF. Here the CDR3 DNA reads TGTGCCAGCAGCCCGTGGGACAGGGGGCCATCTGAAGCTTTCTTT.

This chain uses TRBV6-6 with TRBJ1-4; D is perhaps TRBD1 (5 bases). The length of the CDR3 is 13 residues. V was trimmed by 4 bases and J by 6 bases, leaving 9 bases between them. In germline, CDR1 is MNHNY, CDR2 SVGAGI (reference sequence). CDR3 sequence: CASSSGSHEKLFF. In DNA, the CDR3 is TGTGCCAGCAGTTCAGGGTCCCATGAAAAACTGTTTTTT.

The chain employs TRBV20-1 and TRBJ1-5; D possibly corresponds to TRBD1 (5 bases). Germline V CDR1 and CDR2: DFQATT, SNEGSKA (reference sequence). The CDR3 is 15 amino acids. V shed 0 bases and J shed 1 base, with 10 bases lying between them. The CDR3 reads CSARDLTVSNQPQHF. The DNA of the CDR3 is TGCAGTGCTAGAGATCTGACAGTGAGCAATCAGCCCCAGCATTTT.

The chain combines TRBV4-1 with TRBJ2-2; a weak D match, TRBD1 (5 bases). Per germline, CDR1 MGHRA and CDR2 YSYEKL. V was shortened by 9 bases and J by 5 bases, with 22 bases between the two germline ends. The CDR3 is made up of 16 amino acids. The CDR3 bases are TGCGCCAGTAGCTTTGGGTTCCAGGGCTCAACCGGGGAGCTGTTTTTT. It translates to CASSFGFQGSTGELFF.

The chain couples TRBV21-1 to TRBJ2-7; the table's D call of TRBD2 was not tested on the DNA. TRBV21-1 is a documented pseudogene. This CDR3 region has 17 residues. In DNA form, the CDR3 reads TGTGCCAGCAGCAAAGGGGGGACTAGCGGGAGAGTCTACGAGCAGTACTTC. Protein: CASSKGGTSGRVYEQYF.

This clonotype occurred many times. V and J are TRBV11-2 and TRBJ2-3, with D perhaps assigned TRBD1 or TRBD2 (5 bases each). Trimming took off 5 bases at V and 1 base at J, with 13 bases between the two ends. Germline V gene sequence: CDR1 SGHAT, CDR2 FQNNGV. This CDR3 contains 15 residues. This chain's CDR3 is CASSLQRGGTDTQYF. The CDR3 DNA reads TGTGCCAGCAGCCTTCAAAGAGGGGGCACAGATACGCAGTATTTT.

This clonotype has a handful of counts. The V and J genes are TRBV12-3 or TRBV12-4 and TRBJ2-3; weak D call: TRBD2 (6 bases). V lost 6 bases, J lost 3 bases, and 22 bases lay in between. There are 17 residues in the CDR3. This CDR3 reads CASSPLVSGGRTDTQYF. In DNA, the CDR3 is TGTGCCAGCAGCCCGCTTGTCTCCGGAGGGCGGACAGATACGCAGTATTTT.

The chain carries TRBV7-9 and TRBJ2-2; maybe TRBD2 (6 bases). The CDR3 spans 16 residues. The germline gives CDR1 SEHNR, CDR2 FQNEAQ (reference sequence). Deletions cut 4 bases from V and 0 bases from J, with 12 bases between. This CDR3 is CASSSRGTPNTGELFF. In nucleotides, the CDR3 is TGTGCCAGCAGCTCGCGCGGGACGCCGAACACCGGGGAGCTGTTTTTT.

This clonotype was seen a few times. The rearrangement joins TRBV27 to TRBJ2-1; 9 bases are a match to TRBD2. The junction had 12 bases not matched to a gene; V was cut back by 5 bases and J by 7 bases. The germline V gene encodes CDR1 MNHEY and CDR2 SMNVEV (reference sequence). The CDR3 runs 16 residues. As DNA, the CDR3 is TGTGCCAGCAGTATAGCGGGAGAGCCTACATCGAATGAGCAGTTCTTC. Its protein is CASSIAGEPTSNEQFF.

The rearrangement uses TRBV20-1 and TRBJ2-2; tentative D call: TRBD2 (6 bases). Germline lookup yields CDR1 DFQATT and CDR2 SNEGSKA (reference sequence). Trimming cost V 6 bases and J 4 bases, with 30 bases left between them. The CDR3 extends over 19 amino acids. CDR3 nucleotide sequence: TGCAGTGCCCGTCGCTTGGCGGCGGGGCTCCAAACGGGCACCGGGGAGCTGTTTTTT. Translated: CSARRLAAGLQTGTGELFF.

This chain uses TRBV11-3 with TRBJ2-1, with D maybe TRBD2 (6 bases). V dropped 6 bases and J dropped 5 bases, with 17 bases sitting between them. This CDR3 contains 15 residues. Germline V lookup: CDR1 SGHNT, CDR2 YENEEA. Here the CDR3 DNA reads TGTGCCAGCAGTTCAATCGGGGAGCGGGACAATGAGCAGTTCTTC. Protein sequence: CASSSIGERDNEQFF. The variable domain in full, completed from reference TRBV11-3 and TRBJ2-1, reads EAGVVQSPRYKIIEKKQPVAFWCNPISGHNTLYWYLQNLGQGPELLIRYENEEAVDDSQLPKDRFSAERLKGVDSTLKIQPAELGDSAVYLCASSSIGERDNEQFFGPGTRLTVL.

Concerning this clonotype itself: At one end the junction does not follow the germline gene, possibly because of a read error. The V and J genes are TRBV25-1 and TRBJ2-3; no firm D call. Germline-derived CDR1 and CDR2 are MGHDK and SYGVNS. This CDR3 is built from 13 residues. The CDR3 bases are TGTGCCGGCAGTGAATGGTCTACAGATACGCAGTATTTT. It codes for CAGSEWSTDTQYF. The full variable domain, rest sourced from reference TRBV25-1 and TRBJ2-3, is EADIYQTPRYLVIGTGKKITLECSQTMGHDKMYWYQQDPGMELHLIHYSYGVNSTEKGDLSSESTVSRIRTEHFPLTLESARPSHTSQYLCAGSEWSTDTQYFGPGTRLTVL.

This clonotype showed up just a few times. The chain is built from TRBV7-8 and TRBJ2-4; D is ambiguous. The CDR3 consists of 17 residues. CDR1 and CDR2 from the germline V gene are SGHVS and FQNEAQ. V was shortened by 0 bases and J by 0 bases, with 12 bases between the two germline ends. CDR3 bases: TGTGCCAGCAGCTTAGCGACCCCATCCTTAGCCAAAAACATTCAGTACTTC. Its protein is CASSLATPSLAKNIQYF. The full variable domain, in which reference TRBV7-8 and TRBJ2-4 provide the parts outside the CDR3, is GAGVSQSPRYKVAKRGQDVALRCDPISGHVSLFWYQQALGQGPEFLTYFQNEAQLDKSGLPSDRFFAERPEGSVSTLKIQRTQQEDSAVYLCASSLATPSLAKNIQYFGAGTRLSVL.

In its sample, this clonotype was seen a few times. The chain is built from TRBV5-1 and TRBJ2-1, with 12 nucleotides matching TRBD2. The CDR3 length is 14 residues. Per germline, CDR1 SGHRS and CDR2 YFSETQ. J lost 8 bases, V lost 4 bases, and 4 bases had no gene match. The CDR3 nucleotides read TGCGCCAGCAGCCTAGCGGGAGGGTTCGATGAGCAGTTCTTC. It specifies CASSLAGGFDEQFF. The whole variable domain, filled in from reference TRBV5-1 and TRBJ2-1, reads KAGVTQTPRYLIKTRGQQVTLSCSPISGHRSVSWYQQTPGQGLQFLFEYFSETQRNKGNFPGRFSGRQFSNSRSEMNVSTLELGDSALYLCASSLAGGFDEQFFGPGTRLTVL.

At least ten counts were recorded for this clonotype. The gene calls are TRBV12-3 or TRBV12-4 and TRBJ1-2, with a weak D call TRBD1 (6 bases). CDR3 length: 15 residues. Trimming cost V 5 bases and J 5 bases, with 18 bases left between them. CDR3 protein: CASSPNRDRAYGYTF. DNA for the CDR3: TGTGCCAGCAGTCCCAACAGGGACCGAGCATATGGCTACACCTTC.

This sequence joins TRBV2 and TRBJ1-4; maybe TRBD1 (5 bases). This CDR3 spans 13 amino acids. V was clipped by 8 bases and J by 4 bases, with 11 bases between them. CDR1 and CDR2 (germline): SNHLY, FYNNEI. In nucleotides, the CDR3 is TGTGCCAGCGGGGACGGCCATAATGAAAAACTGTTTTTT. It codes for CASGDGHNEKLFF.

This clonotype appeared a few times. The chain carries TRBV27 and TRBJ1-5, with 11 positions matching TRBD1. Looked up from germline, CDR1 is MNHEY and CDR2 is SMNVEV (reference sequence). The CDR3 covers 19 residues. The V gene end was trimmed by 3 bases and the J gene end by 0 bases; junction bases not matched to a gene: 10. CDR3 sequence: CASSLDRTGGQDSNQPQHF. The CDR3 DNA is TGTGCCAGCAGTTTGGACCGGACAGGGGGCCAAGATAGCAATCAGCCCCAGCATTTT.

J is TRBJ1-2 and V is TRBV12-3 or TRBV12-4; weak D call: TRBD1 (6 bases). The CDR3 is 15 amino acids. Trimming took off 3 bases at V and 2 bases at J, with 13 bases between the two ends. For the CDR3, the DNA is TGTGCCAGCAGTTTCGGAGGTGGACAGAACTATGGCTACACCTTC. Residues: CASSFGGGQNYGYTF.

This clonotype has only a few counts. V and J are TRBV30 and TRBJ1-2, with 7 bases fitting TRBD1. The CDR3 has 14 amino acids. V shed 4 bases, J shed 4 bases, and the junction held 9 bases outside the gene matches. CDR1 GTSNPN and CDR2 SVGIG come from the germline V gene (reference sequence). DNA for the CDR3: TGTGCCTGGACCCGGGACAGTCTCTCCTATGGCTACACCTTC. Amino acids: CAWTRDSLSYGYTF.

As regards this clonotype: One base away lies a much larger clone, so this may be a sequencing read error. The chain employs TRBV27 and TRBJ2-1, with 7 bases fitting TRBD1. This CDR3 is 13 amino acids long. Germline CDR1 MNHEY, CDR2 SMNVEV (reference sequence). The CDR3 DNA reads as TGTGCCAGCGGTTTAAACAGGGGCAATGAGCAGTTCTTC. Translation: CASGLNRGNEQFF.

A few counts support this clonotype. The rearrangement links TRBV27 to TRBJ1-1, with D uncertain. This CDR3 contains 14 residues. With 0 bases removed from V and 5 bases from J, the gap between germline ends came to 10 bases. Per germline, CDR1 MNHEY and CDR2 SMNVEV (reference sequence). The CDR3 loop is CASSLSPGGTEAFF. The CDR3 coding sequence is TGTGCCAGCAGTTTATCCCCGGGTGGGACTGAAGCTTTCTTT.

V gene TRBV28 combines with J gene TRBJ2-2, with D possibly matching TRBD2 (6 bases). The CDR3 length is 16 residues. Germline V CDR1 and CDR2: MDHEN, SYDVKM. Trimming took 2 bases from V and 4 from J, leaving 14 bases between them. CDR3 residues: CASSLTVGGFTGELFF. The CDR3 DNA follows: TGTGCCAGCAGTTTAACGGTGGGAGGATTCACCGGGGAGCTGTTTTTT.

In this sample, this clonotype turned up a few times. The chain links TRBV7-9 to TRBJ2-1; a possible D gene is TRBD1 (5 bases). Germline CDR1 SEHNR, CDR2 FQNEAQ (reference sequence). CDR3 length: 17 amino acids. The V gene lost 1 base and the J gene lost 0 bases, with 13 bases spanning the gap. For the CDR3, the DNA is TGTGCCAGCAGCTTAGGGTCCTACAGGAGCTCCTACAATGAGCAGTTCTTC. Translating it yields CASSLGSYRSSYNEQFF.

The V and J genes are TRBV5-1 and TRBJ2-2; weak D call: TRBD1 (5 bases). This CDR3 comprises 16 residues. V was cut by 4 bases and J by 0 bases, with 13 bases left in between. The germline gives CDR1 SGHRS, CDR2 YFSETQ. CDR3 region: CASSGIGVPNTGELFF. The CDR3 bases are TGCGCCAGCAGCGGGATAGGGGTCCCGAACACCGGGGAGCTGTTTTTT.

This clonotype was recorded at least ten times. The chain couples TRBV29-1 to TRBJ2-1; weak D call: TRBD2 (5 bases). The ends were cut back, 5 bases at V and 7 bases at J, with 15 bases in the middle. The CDR3 extends over 13 amino acids. Germline lookup yields CDR1 SQVTM and CDR2 ANQGSEA. CDR3 residues: CSVPRTAENEQFF. As DNA, the CDR3 is TGCAGCGTTCCCCGCACAGCGGAAAATGAGCAGTTCTTC.

The J gene is TRBJ1-3, the V gene TRBV6-6; D is undetermined. Trimming left V 0 bases short and J 3 bases short, with 3 bases between. The germline gives CDR1 MNHNY, CDR2 SVGAGI (reference sequence). CDR3 size: 13 residues. CDR3 coding DNA: TGTGCCAGCAGTTACTCGTTTGGAAACACCATATATTTT. This gives the protein CASSYSFGNTIYF.

This clonotype has just a few counts. The gene calls are TRBV2 and TRBJ1-2, with D possibly TRBD1 on 5 matching bases. With 5 bases removed from V and 0 bases from J, the gap between germline ends came to 13 bases. This CDR3 has 15 residues. CDR1 is SNHLY, CDR2 FYNNEI, per germline. The CDR3, as DNA: TGTGCCAGCAGTATAGCGCTGGGACCTAACTATGGCTACACCTTC. It specifies CASSIALGPNYGYTF.

This sequence joins TRBV20-1 and TRBJ2-1; TRBD2 agrees at 10 bases. The J call may be faulty, since TRBJ2-7 better matches the DNA end. The germline CDR1 and CDR2 sequences are DFQATT and SNEGSKA (reference sequence). This CDR3 has 18 residues. CDR3 coding DNA: TGCAGTGCTAGAGTCGCTAGCGGGGGCCTCAGCTCCTACAATGAGCAGTACTTC. The encoded protein is CSARVASGGLSSYNEQYF.